Below are 3 T cell receptor beta chains sequenced from a single sample in a study of T cells in Graves' hyperthyroidism and ophthalmopathy. TCR beta CDR3 regions were amplified from RNA transcripts. RT-PCR in the first round (using the HTBI primer set) targeted the TCR CDR3. TCRdb re-called the multiplex PCR reads with MiXCR, one entry per CDR3 protein. Here the sample spans about 680,000 distinct CDR3 sequences, roughly 32% being singletons. The sample was blood. These receptors all stem from a middle-aged woman with Graves' hyperthyroidism.

The rearrangement links TRBV7-9 to TRBJ2-7; 7 bases are a match to TRBD1. V lost 6 bases and J lost 3; bases outside the gene matches: 14. The CDR3 extends over 16 amino acids. Germline CDR1 is SEHNR and CDR2 is FQNEAQ (reference sequence). Here the CDR3 DNA reads TGTGCCAGCAGTTCCCCCTATGGCAGGGGGTTCTACGAGCAGTACTTC. Amino acids: CASSSPYGRGFYEQYF.

Regarding this clonotype: This clone may be a read error of a much larger clone one base away. The V gene is TRBV12-3 or TRBV12-4, the J gene TRBJ1-4; D remains unclear. The length of the CDR3 is 13 residues. CDR3 coding DNA: TGTGCCGGCAGTTTGCTAAGGAATGAAAAACTGTTTTTT. Protein: CAGSLLRNEKLFF.

The table lists this clonotype with many counts. The chain joins TRBV7-9 to TRBJ2-2, with 7 bases lining up with TRBD2. In germline, CDR1 is SEHNR, CDR2 FQNEAQ (reference sequence). The CDR3 has 16 residues. Trimming at V came to 2 bases and at J to 6 bases, leaving 9 bases not matched to a gene. CDR3 loop: CASSLRALAEAGELFF. The CDR3 DNA sequence: TGTGCCAGCAGCTTAAGAGCGCTAGCGGAGGCCGGGGAGCTGTTTTTT.